The clone carrying this T cell receptor (beta chain) is a singleton in its sample. The antigen is not known. Sequencing was performed with immunoSEQ multiplex PCR; in TCRdb, only in-frame clones are kept and a portion is missing. The data contain tens of thousands of clones, 90% of them singletons. From germline, CDR1 is MNHNY and CDR2 SVGAGI (reference sequence). V lost 5 bases to trimming and J lost 8 bases; unmatched junction nucleotides: 7. This CDR3 is 15 amino acids long. This sample is part of a study of cytomegalovirus exposure and HLA in healthy donors. Findings of the study overall: Usually a TCR sequence was rare, but some public TCRs were found in many donors.

The receptor comes from a man aged 18-30 years in good health and CMV-seronegative. This rearrangement joins TRBV6-6 to TRBJ2-2; 11 bases fit TRBD2. The specimen sequenced was PBMCs. CDR3 sequence (DNA): TGTGCCAGCAGTGCACTAGCGGGAGAGTCTGGGGAGCTGTTTTTT. It is translated as CASSALAGESGELFF.